The entry below describes one TCR beta chain. The CDR3 spans 13 residues. Looked up from germline, CDR1 is DFQATT and CDR2 is SNEGSKA (reference sequence). The ends were cut back, 1 base at V and 2 bases at J, with 7 bases in the middle. Within the library, unique molecular identifiers were attached to each individual cDNA molecule. MiXCR, run by TCRdb on the RACE reads, gives a single entry per CDR3 protein. Of around 120,000 distinct CDR3 sequences listed, roughly an eighth were seen once; the top ten hold around 0.84%. Time point reported: patch test 1, 2 weeks after DPC sensitization. Treatment: therapeutic diphenylcyclopropenone sensitization with weekly scalp DPC. This record belongs to a study of human T cells and chemical hapten exposure.

The origin of this receptor is a man younger than 35 with alopecia areata. Some clones in this sample may be carry-over from other donors' samples. V is TRBV20-1 and J is TRBJ2-3; D remains unclear. The input for sequencing was whole blood, taken in connection with sensitization to the hapten diphenylcyclopropenone (DPC). CDR3 protein: CSARVRPTDTQYF. The CDR3 DNA reads TGCAGTGCTAGAGTCCGGCCCACAGATACGCAGTATTTT.